This T cell receptor beta chain was found in a study of CD8+CD57+ T cells in acquired aplastic anemia. Study-wide context: Isolated CD4+ and CD8+ cells, once sorted, yielded DNA averaging about 3.1 ug. Healthy-donor CD4+ cells averaged around 10 million reads. General observations from the study: Any difference that existed in CD8+ Simpson's diversity between patients and controls was not significant. Patients shared some 29 CD8+ CDR3 sequences with controls.

Using genomic DNA as the template, TCR beta VDJ and CDR3 profiling was carried out. TCRdb reprocessed the reads via MiXCR and lists one record per CDR3 protein. This sample has around 170,000 distinct CDR3 sequences, with 60% to 70% found just once. The V segment lost 1 base and the J segment 8 bases; nucleotides outside the gene matches: 4. The germline gives CDR1 DFQATT, CDR2 SNEGSKA (reference sequence). This CDR3 spans 15 amino acids. This clonotype was detected ten times or more. The target antigen is unknown. J is TRBJ2-2 and V is TRBV20-1, with TRBD2 identical over 13 bases. The origin of this receptor is a human donor in good health. Sequenced sample: sorted CD4+, CD8+, or CD8+CD57+ T cells (not recorded which) from PBMCs. CDR3 amino acids: CSARGTSGRAGELFF. CDR3 DNA: TGCAGTGCTAGAGGGACTAGCGGGAGAGCGGGGGAGCTGTTTTTT.